This TCR beta chain was sequenced in a study of cytomegalovirus exposure and HLA in healthy donors. The study's findings and limits: It was about 180 TCR beta chains that were listed as cytomegalovirus-associated.

The PCR contained 60 Vbeta and 13 Jbeta primers. Assay used: immunoSEQ multiplex PCR; TCRdb lists only in-frame clones, some missing. This sample's clone table lists around 53,000 clones. Details on this clone: Its antigen is not identified.

V lost 6 bases and J 0 bases, leaving 6 bases between the germline ends. CDR1 and CDR2 (germline): MNHEY, SMNVEV (reference sequence). The CDR3 totals 13 residues. Sample: PBMCs. The origin of this receptor is a man younger than 35 in good health and CMV-seropositive. The V call is TRBV27, the J call TRBJ1-5; D gene unclear. In nucleotides, the CDR3 is TGTGCCAGCAGGCGGAATAGCAATCAGCCCCAGCATTTT. This gives the protein CASRRNSNQPQHF.